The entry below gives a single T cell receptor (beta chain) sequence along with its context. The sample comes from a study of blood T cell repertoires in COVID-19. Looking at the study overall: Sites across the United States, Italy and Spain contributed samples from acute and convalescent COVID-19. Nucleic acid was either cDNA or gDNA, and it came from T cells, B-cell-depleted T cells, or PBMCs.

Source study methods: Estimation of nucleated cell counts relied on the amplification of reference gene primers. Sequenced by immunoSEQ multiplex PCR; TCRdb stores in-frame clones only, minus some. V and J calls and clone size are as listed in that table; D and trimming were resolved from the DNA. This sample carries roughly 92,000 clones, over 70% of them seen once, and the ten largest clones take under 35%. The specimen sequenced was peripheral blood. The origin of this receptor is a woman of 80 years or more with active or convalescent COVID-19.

DNA of the CDR3: TGTGCCAGCAGTTACAGCTACGAGCAGTACTTC. Protein product: CASSYSYEQYF. The chain couples TRBV28 to TRBJ2-7; no clear D gene. CDR3 length: 11 amino acids. Germline V lookup: CDR1 MDHEN, CDR2 SYDVKM. V was pared by 4 bases and J by 3 bases, with 4 bases between.